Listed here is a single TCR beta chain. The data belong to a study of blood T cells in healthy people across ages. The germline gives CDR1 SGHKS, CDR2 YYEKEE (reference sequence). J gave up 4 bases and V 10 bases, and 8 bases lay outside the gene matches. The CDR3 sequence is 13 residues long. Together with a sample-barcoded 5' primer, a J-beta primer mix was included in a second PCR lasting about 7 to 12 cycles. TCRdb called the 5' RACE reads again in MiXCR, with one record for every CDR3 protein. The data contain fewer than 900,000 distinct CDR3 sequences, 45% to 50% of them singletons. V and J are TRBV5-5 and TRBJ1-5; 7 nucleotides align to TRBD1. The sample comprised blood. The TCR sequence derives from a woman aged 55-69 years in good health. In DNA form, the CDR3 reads TGTGCCTCCCGGACAGGCCTAAATCAGCCCCAGCATTTT. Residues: CASRTGLNQPQHF.